Listed here is a single T cell receptor beta chain. Antigen specificity is unknown. This sample is part of a study of PD-1 blockade in classical Hodgkin lymphoma. Findings and limits, study-wide: While CD8+ TCR diversity did not rise significantly by C4D1, CD4+ TCR diversity did. Relapsed/refractory patients reportedly had lower baseline diversity than newly diagnosed patients.

There are 14 residues in the CDR3. CDR1 MNHNY and CDR2 SVGAGI come from the germline V gene (reference sequence). V trimming: 5 bases; J trimming: 4 bases; junction bases outside the gene matches: 8. Profiled with immunoSEQ multiplex PCR; TCRdb holds only in-frame clones, not every one. The profile covers approximately 26,000 clones, with 80% appearing a single time and 15% to 20% taken by the ten largest. Time point reported: cycle 4 day 1 (C4D1), after more than 5 weeks of nivolumab. Every single patient, without exception, relapsed after autologous stem cell transplantation, and brentuximab vedotin exposure varied.

Sequencing used peripheral blood mononuclear cells (PBMCs), obtained before the fourth cycle of nivolumab. The chain has TRBV6-6 and TRBJ2-7; TRBD1 matches 7 bases. The sequence was obtained from a human donor with classical Hodgkin lymphoma. CDR3: CASSRTGVLYEQYF. The DNA for the CDR3 is TGTGCCAGCAGTCGGACAGGTGTCCTTTACGAGCAGTACTTC.